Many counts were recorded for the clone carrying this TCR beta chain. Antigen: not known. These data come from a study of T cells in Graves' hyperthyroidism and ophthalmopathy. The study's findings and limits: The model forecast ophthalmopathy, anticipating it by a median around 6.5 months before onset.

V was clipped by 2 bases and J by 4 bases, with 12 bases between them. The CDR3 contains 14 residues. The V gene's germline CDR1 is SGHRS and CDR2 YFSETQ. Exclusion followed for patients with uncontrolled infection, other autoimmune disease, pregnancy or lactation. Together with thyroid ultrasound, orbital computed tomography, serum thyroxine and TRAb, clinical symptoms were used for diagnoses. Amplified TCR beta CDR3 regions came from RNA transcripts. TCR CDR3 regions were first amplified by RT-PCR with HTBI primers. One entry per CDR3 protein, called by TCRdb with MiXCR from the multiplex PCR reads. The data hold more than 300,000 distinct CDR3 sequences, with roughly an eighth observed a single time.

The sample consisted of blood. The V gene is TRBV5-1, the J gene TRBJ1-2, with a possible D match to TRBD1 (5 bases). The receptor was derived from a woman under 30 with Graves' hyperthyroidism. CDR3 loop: CASSLTQDLYGYTF. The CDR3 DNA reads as TGCGCCAGCAGCTTAACACAGGACCTCTATGGCTACACCTTC.